These T cell receptor beta chains were read from a single sample in a study of Graves' ophthalmopathy and Graves' hyperthyroidism. TCRdb analysed the multiplex PCR reads with MiXCR anew, one entry per CDR3 protein. The table lists 1 million to 1.3 million distinct CDR3 sequences, 35% to 40% of them singletons. Sequences were obtained from peripheral blood or thyroid tissue (not recorded which). The receptors originated from an adult man with Graves' hyperthyroidism. CDR3s include the opening cysteine and the closing phenylalanine or tryptophan. The D gene is left open where the match is weak. The size entry is marked missing in some rows and otherwise reads once, few, many or a size class.

j_call: TRBJ1-1; clone_size: .; v_call: TRBV2; d_call: .; cdr3_length: 13; cdr3_aa: CAWRRTVNTEAFF; cdr3_nt: TGTGCCTGGAGGCGGACAGTGAACACTGAAGCTTTCTTT
j_call: TRBJ2-5; clone_size: .; v_call: TRBV28; d_call: .; cdr3_length: 14; cdr3_aa: CASSVGAGGETQYF; cdr3_nt: TGTGCCAGCAGTGTTGGGGCCGGGGGAGAGACCCAGTACTTC
j_call: TRBJ1-2; clone_size: .; v_call: TRBV30; d_call: TRBD1; cdr3_length: 14; cdr3_aa: CAWSPRTGDRGYTF; cdr3_nt: TGTGCCTGGAGTCCTCGGACAGGGGACAGGGGCTACACCTTC
j_call: TRBJ2-2; clone_size: .; v_call: TRBV29-1; d_call: TRBD2; cdr3_length: 17; cdr3_aa: CSVEGGTSGHHTGELFF; cdr3_nt: TGCAGCGTTGAAGGAGGGACTAGCGGGCACCACACCGGGGAGCTGTTTTTT
j_call: TRBJ1-3; clone_size: .; v_call: TRBV9; d_call: .; cdr3_length: 17; cdr3_aa: CASSGGDRSSGGNTIYF; cdr3_nt: TGTGCCAGCAGCGGGGGGGACCGGTCCTCTGGAGGAAACACCATATATTTT
j_call: TRBJ1-3; clone_size: .; v_call: TRBV7-9; d_call: .; cdr3_length: 17; cdr3_aa: CASSPRTVGVSGNTIYF; cdr3_nt: TGTGCCAGCAGCCCCCGGACAGTAGGCGTCTCTGGAAACACCATATATTTT
j_call: TRBJ1-2; clone_size: .; v_call: TRBV25-1; d_call: .; cdr3_length: 18; cdr3_aa: CASSARGVTDRNFYGYTF; cdr3_nt: TGTGCCAGCAGTGCTAGAGGAGTAACAGACCGGAACTTCTATGGCTACACCTTC
j_call: TRBJ1-1; clone_size: many; v_call: TRBV7-2; d_call: .; cdr3_length: 14; cdr3_aa: CASSLARTASEAFF; cdr3_nt: TGTGCCAGCAGCTTAGCCCGGACAGCATCCGAAGCTTTCTTT
j_call: TRBJ1-5; clone_size: many; v_call: TRBV7-2; d_call: .; cdr3_length: 15; cdr3_aa: CASSPGELRGQPQHF; cdr3_nt: TGTGCCAGCAGCCCTGGGGAGTTAAGGGGACAGCCCCAGCATTTT
j_call: TRBJ2-2; clone_size: many; v_call: TRBV9; d_call: TRBD2; cdr3_length: 15; cdr3_aa: CASSVGTSSPGELFF; cdr3_nt: TGTGCCAGCAGCGTTGGGACTAGCTCGCCCGGGGAGCTGTTTTTT
j_call: TRBJ2-7; clone_size: .; v_call: TRBV7-2; d_call: .; cdr3_length: 15; cdr3_aa: CASSVRARGQGEQYF; cdr3_nt: TGTGCCAGCAGCGTTAGGGCGCGGGGGCAGGGGGAGCAGTACTTC
j_call: TRBJ1-1; clone_size: many; v_call: TRBV29-1; d_call: .; cdr3_length: 14; cdr3_aa: CSVEVLGQDTEAFF; cdr3_nt: TGCAGCGTTGAAGTCCTTGGGCAAGACACTGAAGCTTTCTTT
j_call: TRBJ1-2; clone_size: .; v_call: TRBV2; d_call: .; cdr3_length: 18; cdr3_aa: CASSGTSYSIGSNYGYTF; cdr3_nt: TGTGCCAGCAGTGGAACCAGTTACTCGATTGGGTCTAACTATGGCTACACCTTC
j_call: TRBJ1-2; clone_size: many; v_call: TRBV9; d_call: .; cdr3_length: 12; cdr3_aa: CASSGRQGTYTF; cdr3_nt: TGTGCCAGCAGCGGGCGTCAGGGGACCTACACCTTC
j_call: TRBJ2-2; clone_size: .; v_call: TRBV3-1; d_call: .; cdr3_length: 14; cdr3_aa: CASSPNIAARELFF; cdr3_nt: TGTGCCAGCAGCCCTAATATAGCCGCCCGGGAGCTGTTTTTT
j_call: TRBJ1-2; clone_size: .; v_call: TRBV19; d_call: TRBD1; cdr3_length: 13; cdr3_aa: CASRPGQGWGYTF; cdr3_nt: TGTGCCAGTAGACCAGGACAGGGATGGGGCTACACCTTC
j_call: TRBJ2-7; clone_size: few; v_call: TRBV19; d_call: TRBD2; cdr3_length: 16; cdr3_aa: CASSIGPTSGLYEQYF; cdr3_nt: TGTGCCAGTAGTATAGGGCCCACTAGCGGACTCTACGAGCAGTACTTC
j_call: TRBJ2-7; clone_size: many; v_call: TRBV29-1; d_call: TRBD2; cdr3_length: 13; cdr3_aa: CSVETSGTYEQYF; cdr3_nt: TGCAGCGTTGAGACTAGCGGGACCTACGAGCAGTACTTC
j_call: TRBJ1-4; clone_size: .; v_call: TRBV6-5; d_call: .; cdr3_length: 14; cdr3_aa: CASSDWEDGEKLFF; cdr3_nt: TGTGCCAGCAGTGATTGGGAGGACGGTGAAAAACTGTTTTTT
j_call: TRBJ2-5; clone_size: .; v_call: TRBV10-3; d_call: .; cdr3_length: 15; cdr3_aa: CASSLSGPRTETQYF; cdr3_nt: TGTGCCAGCAGTTTATCGGGCCCAAGGACCGAGACCCAGTACTTC
j_call: TRBJ2-7; clone_size: .; v_call: TRBV10-2; d_call: TRBD2; cdr3_length: 18; cdr3_aa: CASSAGLAGGTKTYEQYF; cdr3_nt: TGCGCCAGCAGTGCCGGACTAGCGGGGGGGACGAAGACGTACGAGCAGTACTTC
j_call: TRBJ1-3; clone_size: .; v_call: TRBV2; d_call: TRBD1; cdr3_length: 14; cdr3_aa: CASRVQGLGNTIYF; cdr3_nt: TGTGCCAGCAGGGTACAGGGGTTGGGAAACACCATATATTTT
j_call: TRBJ1-6; clone_size: many; v_call: TRBV12-3/TRBV12-4; d_call: .; cdr3_length: 12; cdr3_aa: CASSSGSSPLHF; cdr3_nt: TGTGCCAGCAGTTCAGGTTCATCACCCCTCCACTTT
j_call: TRBJ2-7; clone_size: many; v_call: TRBV24-1; d_call: TRBD2; cdr3_length: 14; cdr3_aa: CAISLAGLPYEQYF; cdr3_nt: TGTGCCATCAGCTTAGCGGGGCTCCCCTACGAGCAGTACTTC
j_call: TRBJ1-3; clone_size: .; v_call: TRBV29-1; d_call: .; cdr3_length: 14; cdr3_aa: CSLAGASSGNTIYF; cdr3_nt: TGCAGCTTGGCCGGGGCGAGCTCTGGAAACACCATATATTTT
j_call: TRBJ1-4; clone_size: many; v_call: TRBV13; d_call: TRBD1; cdr3_length: 15; cdr3_aa: CASSSDRQGNEKLFF; cdr3_nt: TGTGCCAGCAGCTCCGACCGACAGGGGAATGAAAAACTGTTTTTT